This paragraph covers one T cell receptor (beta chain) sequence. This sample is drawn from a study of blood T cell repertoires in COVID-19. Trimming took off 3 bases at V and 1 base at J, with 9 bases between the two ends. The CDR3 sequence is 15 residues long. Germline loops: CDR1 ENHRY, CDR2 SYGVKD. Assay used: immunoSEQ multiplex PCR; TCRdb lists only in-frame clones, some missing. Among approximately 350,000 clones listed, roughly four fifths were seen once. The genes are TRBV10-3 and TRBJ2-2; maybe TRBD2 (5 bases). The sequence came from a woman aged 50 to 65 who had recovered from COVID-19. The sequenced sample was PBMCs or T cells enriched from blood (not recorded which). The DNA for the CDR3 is TGTGCCATCAGTGATGTACTAGAGAACACCGGGGAGCTGTTTTTT. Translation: CAISDVLENTGELFF.